This is a list of T cell receptor beta chains from one sample in a study of beta chain features in type 1 diabetes. Libraries were prepared by immunoSEQ multiplex PCR; TCRdb keeps only in-frame clonotypes and omits some of them. The sample records approximately 600,000 clones, around 11% being singletons. The sequenced material came from naive CD4+ T cells from blood. These receptors were collected from a man aged 25-45 years with type 1 diabetes. Both conserved end residues are part of each CDR3. D genes are given only for firm matches. Only some rows state a clone size, as once, few, many or a class for expanded clones.

>TRBJ1-2|TRBV14|many|TRBD1
CASSTDRGGYGYTF
TGTGCCAGCAGCACGGACAGGGGCGGCTATGGCTACACCTTC
>TRBJ2-5|TRBV7-6|-|-
CASSLWTSWETQYF
TGTGCCAGCAGCTTATGGACTTCCTGGGAGACCCAGTACTTC
>TRBJ1-5|TRBV10-1|-|TRBD1
CASRGQGDPNQPQHF
TGCGCCAGCAGAGGACAGGGGGATCCCAATCAGCCCCAGCATTTT
>TRBJ1-6|TRBV25-1|few|-
CASSGQGSAWNSPLHF
TGTGCCAGCAGTGGCCAGGGCTCCGCTTGGAATTCACCCCTCCACTTT
>TRBJ2-4|TRBV28|few|-
CASSSLTESQYF
TGTGCCAGCAGTTCACTGACAGAATCTCAGTACTTC
>TRBJ2-7|TRBV27|-|-
CASSLGAAGIPYEQYF
TGTGCCAGCAGTTTAGGGGCCGCAGGGATTCCCTACGAGCAGTACTTC
>TRBJ1-5|TRBV7-2|few|-
CASSVLQGDLGNQPQHF
TGTGCCAGCAGCGTTCTACAGGGTGATTTAGGCAATCAGCCCCAGCATTTT
>TRBJ2-3|TRBV10-3|few|-
CAISAPSTDTQYF
TGTGCCATCTCTGCACCTAGCACAGATACGCAGTATTTT
>TRBJ2-2|TRBV5-6|few|-
CASSFLLGTGELFF
TGTGCCAGCAGCTTTTTGTTGGGCACCGGGGAGCTGTTTTTT
>TRBJ1-1|TRBV10-3|few|-
CAISQGLNTEAFF
TGTGCCATCAGTCAGGGCCTGAACACTGAAGCTTTCTTT
>TRBJ1-1|TRBV21-1|-|-
CATGRGTEAFF
TGTGCCACCGGACGGGGCACTGAAGCTTTCTTT
>TRBJ2-7|TRBV11-2|-|TRBD1
CASRQPGQGAPRSYEQYF
TGTGCCAGCAGACAACCGGGACAGGGGGCCCCAAGATCCTACGAGCAGTACTTC
>TRBJ1-2|TRBV4-3|few|TRBD1
CASSQDRGTDLYGYTF
TGCGCCAGCAGCCAAGATCGGGGGACAGATCTGTATGGCTACACCTTC
>TRBJ1-1|TRBV27|-|TRBD1
CASSPRQGVNTEAFF
TGTGCCAGCAGTCCTAGACAGGGAGTGAACACTGAAGCTTTCTTT
>TRBJ2-3|TRBV30|few|-
CAWGGSLALGTDTQYF
TGTGCCTGGGGCGGTAGTCTAGCGCTTGGCACAGATACGCAGTATTTT
>TRBJ2-3|TRBV19|few|-
CASSSPQGSTDTQYF
TGTGCCAGTAGTAGTCCGCAGGGGAGCACAGATACGCAGTATTTT
>TRBJ2-1|TRBV11-2|few|-
CASSFSGNNEQFF
TGTGCCAGCAGCTTTAGCGGTAACAATGAGCAGTTCTTC
>TRBJ2-3|TRBV11-3|few|-
CASSPSGARGSDTQYF
TGTGCCAGCAGCCCGAGCGGGGCCAGGGGGTCAGATACGCAGTATTTT
>TRBJ1-2|TRBV7-9|-|TRBD1
CASSSPRTGGSYGYTF
TGTGCCAGCAGCTCACCCCGGACAGGGGGGTCCTATGGCTACACCTTC
>TRBJ2-3|TRBV9|few|-
CASSSPSATITDTQYF
TGTGCCAGCAGTTCTCCCTCCGCGACTATCACAGATACGCAGTATTTT
>TRBJ2-1|TRBV6-4|-|TRBD2
CASSKAGGGEQFF
TGTGCCAGCAGTAAAGCGGGGGGAGGTGAGCAGTTCTTC
>TRBJ2-1|TRBV25-1|-|-
CASRAAGEQFF
TGTGCCAGCAGGGCAGCGGGCGAGCAGTTCTTC
>TRBJ1-3|TRBV7-9|few|-
CASSSTGFGNTIYF
TGTGCCAGCAGCTCCACAGGGTTCGGAAACACCATATATTTT
>TRBJ1-3|TRBV6-5|-|-
CASSYSSVSGNTIYF
TGTGCCAGCAGTTACTCGTCAGTCTCTGGAAACACCATATATTTT
>TRBJ1-1|TRBV4-3|-|-
CASSPLDRPGNTEAFF
TGCGCCAGCAGCCCGTTAGACCGGCCGGGGAACACTGAAGCTTTCTTT
>TRBJ2-2|TRBV5-4|-|-
CASSFPGNTGELFF
TGTGCCAGCAGCTTTCCGGGGAACACCGGGGAGCTGTTTTTT
>TRBJ2-1|TRBV7-3|few|TRBD2
CASSFTSGEPYNEQFF
TGTGCCAGCAGCTTCACTAGCGGGGAGCCCTACAATGAGCAGTTCTTC
>TRBJ1-3|TRBV4-3|few|TRBD1
CASSQDAQGAYTIYF
TGCGCCAGCAGCCAAGATGCACAGGGGGCATACACCATATATTTT